The present TCR beta chain was sequenced within a study of metastatic and nonmetastatic thyroid tumors. In this sample, this clone is medium-sized (0.01 to 0.1%). TCRdb re-called the PCR reads with MiXCR. Seen here are 25,000 to 35,000 clones, approximately 17% observed once, and the top ten hold about 4.4%. Every patient underwent thyroid surgery untreated. Material: blood. This TCR derives from a female donor with papillary thyroid cancer or a benign thyroid nodule (not recorded which). Some clones in this sample may be carry-over from other donors' samples.

CDR3 coding DNA: TGTGCCAGCAGTCCAGGGACTAACTATGGCTACACCTTC. Protein sequence: CASSPGTNYGYTF. This rearrangement joins TRBV25-1 to TRBJ1-2; perhaps TRBD1 as D (5 bases). Trimming shortened V by 5 bases and J by 0 bases, and 7 bases separated the two germline ends. The CDR3 runs 13 residues. Germline V lookup: CDR1 MGHDK, CDR2 SYGVNS.